This T cell receptor (beta chain) was identified during a study of T cells after yellow fever vaccination. This clonotype was detected a few times. Its antigen is not identified. Conversion of TCR transcripts into cDNA relied on 5'RACE template switching, which added a universal primer site and UMIs. A single record per CDR3 protein comes from TCRdb applying MiXCR to the 5' RACE reads. The table shows about 630,000 distinct CDR3 sequences, with roughly an eighth occurring only once. Overall study findings and caveats: Post-booster reappearance was seen for most primary-vaccination clones (about 96% CD4, roughly 91% CD8). Contaminants from the bulk population, in the form of abundant clonotypes, could be found in FACS-sorted repertoires. Though weaker, the secondary response peaked faster, on day 5 versus 15.

This clonotype originated in a man under 40 who received the YFV17D yellow fever vaccine. This sample comprised PBMCs, obtained on the day of the yellow fever booster vaccination.

This chain's CDR3 is CASSEAHSGSGETQYF. CDR3 coding DNA: TGTGCCAGCAGTGAAGCTCATAGCGGGAGTGGGGAGACCCAGTACTTC. The chain joins TRBV6-1 to TRBJ2-5; 9 bases are a match to TRBD2. The trim removed 0 bases at V and 5 bases at J, leaving 7 bases unmatched. CDR3 size: 16 residues. The V gene's germline CDR1 is MNHNS and CDR2 SASEGT.